Listed below are T cell receptor beta chains from one sample, sequenced in a study of vaccination effects on CD4 cells after COVID-19. No antigen has been identified for these receptors. Libraries were prepared by immunoSEQ multiplex PCR; TCRdb keeps only in-frame clonotypes and omits some of them. Among roughly 63,000 clones listed, 75% were seen once. The starting material was CD4+ T cells from PBMCs cultured with HCoV-OC43 spike peptides, obtained before COVID-19 vaccination. These receptors all stem from a human donor who received a COVID-19 vaccine. The CDR3 runs from the conserved cysteine through the conserved F or W. The D gene is left open where the match is weak. Size values are once, few and many counts, or a class for expanded clones, and some rows have none.

v_call	d_call	j_call	clone_size	cdr3_length	cdr3_aa	cdr3_nt
TRBV28	.	TRBJ2-5	.	16	CASSLIIGSILKTQYF	TGTGCCAGCAGTTTAATAATAGGTTCTATCTTAAAGACCCAGTACTTC
TRBV7-2	TRBD1	TRBJ2-3	.	13	CASSLATGGGQYF	TGTGCCAGCAGCTTAGCTACAGGGGGTGGGCAGTATTTT
TRBV5-1	.	TRBJ1-2	.	16	CASSLVVGQGSYGYTF	TGCGCCAGCAGCTTGGTCGTAGGTCAGGGAAGCTATGGCTACACCTTC
TRBV6-5	.	TRBJ1-2	.	14	CASSSPGEGGGYTF	TGTGCCAGCAGTTCCCCGGGCGAGGGTGGGGGCTACACCTTC
TRBV5-8	.	TRBJ1-2	.	14	CASSLYSTTYGYTF	TGTGCCAGCAGCTTGTACTCTACAACTTATGGCTACACCTTC
TRBV6-5	TRBD1	TRBJ1-6	few	15	CASSPQTGVLSPLHF	TGTGCCAGCAGTCCGCAGACAGGGGTACTCTCACCCCTCCACTTT
TRBV30	.	TRBJ1-1	.	13	CAWQVGWNTEAFF	TGTGCCTGGCAAGTGGGGTGGAACACTGAAGCTTTCTTT
TRBV6-5	.	TRBJ2-4	.	14	CASSYSDQGNIQYF	TGTGCCAGCAGTTACTCTGACCAGGGAAATATTCAGTACTTC
TRBV2	.	TRBJ1-3	few	13	CASSAGTGNTIYF	TGTGCCAGCAGTGCCGGCACTGGAAACACCATATATTTT
TRBV19	.	TRBJ1-6	.	16	CASNSGMERINSPLHF	TGTGCCAGTAATTCCGGAATGGAGAGGATCAATTCACCCCTCCACTTT
TRBV7-2	.	TRBJ1-6	.	14	CASSLVQNNSPLHF	TGTGCCAGCAGCTTAGTACAAAATAATTCACCCCTCCACTTT
TRBV5-1	TRBD1	TRBJ1-2	.	14	CASSLGLTGNGYTF	TGCGCCAGCAGCTTGGGACTGACAGGGAATGGCTACACCTTC
TRBV29-1	TRBD1	TRBJ1-2	once	11	CSASDREGYTF	TGCAGCGCCTCGGACAGGGAAGGCTACACCTTC
TRBV7-8	.	TRBJ2-5	.	14	CASRRSGNQETQYF	TGTGCCAGCAGAAGGTCAGGGAACCAAGAGACCCAGTACTTC
TRBV3-1/TRBV3-2	.	TRBJ1-1	.	13	CASRRGLNTEAFF	TGTGCCAGCAGACGCGGACTCAACACTGAAGCTTTCTTT
TRBV6-5	.	TRBJ1-1	.	13	CATTRGVADEAFF	TGTGCCACCACGCGGGGGGTCGCGGATGAAGCTTTCTTT
TRBV7-2	.	TRBJ1-2	.	15	CASSLEWGGNYGYTF	TGTGCCAGCAGCTTAGAATGGGGCGGAAACTATGGCTACACCTTC
TRBV7-9	.	TRBJ2-3	.	15	CASSLVGASTDTQYF	TGTGCCAGCAGCTTAGTGGGGGCTAGCACAGATACGCAGTATTTT
TRBV3-1/TRBV3-2	.	TRBJ2-3	.	14	CASSHYTSTDTQYF	TGTGCCAGCAGCCACTATACTAGCACAGATACGCAGTATTTT
TRBV11-2	.	TRBJ2-2	.	14	CASSPGLNTGELFF	TGTGCCAGCAGCCCTGGCCTCAACACCGGGGAGCTGTTTTTT
TRBV11-2	TRBD2	TRBJ2-1	.	15	CASSFSRGGLYEQFF	TGTGCCAGCAGCTTTTCTCGGGGGGGCTTATATGAGCAGTTCTTC
TRBV18	.	TRBJ1-1	.	14	CASSQETLNTEAFF	TGTGCCAGCTCACAGGAGACCTTGAACACTGAAGCTTTCTTT
TRBV4-1	.	TRBJ1-2	few	14	CASSQDGDSYGYTF	TGCGCCAGCAGCCAAGATGGTGACAGCTATGGCTACACCTTC
TRBV5-5	TRBD1	TRBJ2-5	.	15	CASSYTGGWEETQYF	TGTGCCAGCAGCTACACAGGGGGGTGGGAAGAGACCCAGTACTTC
TRBV7-8	TRBD1	TRBJ1-5	.	16	CASSLARGQGNQPQHF	TGTGCCAGCAGCTTAGCGAGGGGACAGGGCAATCAGCCCCAGCATTTT
TRBV2	.	TRBJ2-1	.	15	CASSLGPPSYNEQFF	TGTGCCAGCAGCCTCGGGCCCCCGTCATACAATGAGCAGTTCTTC
TRBV19	TRBD2	TRBJ2-1	few	13	CASRLAGVGEQFF	TGTGCCAGTAGGCTAGCGGGGGTAGGGGAGCAGTTCTTC
TRBV12-3/TRBV12-4	.	TRBJ2-2	.	13	CASILINTGELFF	TGTGCCAGCATTCTGATTAACACCGGGGAGCTGTTTTTT
TRBV15	.	TRBJ1-3	.	17	CATSKVIPGTFRNTIYF	TGTGCCACCAGCAAGGTCATTCCGGGAACTTTCAGAAACACCATATATTTT
TRBV5-1	.	TRBJ1-5	once	15	CASSPGHPSNQPQHF	TGCGCCAGCAGTCCGGGACACCCTAGCAATCAGCCCCAGCATTTT
TRBV6-6	.	TRBJ2-3	.	13	CASSYLGGDTQYF	TGTGCCAGCAGTTACTTGGGGGGAGATACGCAGTATTTT
TRBV5-1	.	TRBJ1-2	.	15	CASSLGRGRSDGYTF	TGCGCCAGCAGCTTGGGGAGGGGGAGATCGGATGGCTACACCTTC
TRBV24-1	TRBD2	TRBJ2-3	once	15	CATGTSGERTDTQYF	TGTGCCACTGGGACTAGCGGGGAGCGCACAGATACGCAGTATTTT